This TCR beta chain was found in a study of blood T cell repertoires in COVID-19. Turning to the study itself: Sites in the United States, Italy and Spain provided acute and convalescent COVID-19 samples. T cells, B-cell-depleted T cells, or PBMCs supplied cDNA or gDNA.

This clone was found many times. The data were produced by immunoSEQ multiplex PCR, yet TCRdb's version contains in-frame clones alone and is incomplete. The sample consists of roughly 160,000 clones, around nine tenths of them appearing once. Trimming cost V 2 bases and J 4 bases, with 12 bases left between them. CDR3 length equals 14 residues. Looked up from germline, CDR1 is SGHDN and CDR2 is FVKESK. Sequenced: peripheral blood. The sequence derives from a woman of 80 years or more with COVID-19, enrolled during active disease. This chain joins TRBV14 and TRBJ2-7, with D possibly being TRBD1 (5 bases). This CDR3 is CASSQQGIGYEQYF. CDR3 bases: TGTGCCAGCAGCCAACAGGGAATCGGGTACGAGCAGTACTTC.